This note documents a single T cell receptor beta chain sequence. The antigen remains undetermined. The data were taken from a study of cytomegalovirus exposure and HLA in healthy donors. A multiplex PCR was run with 60 Vbeta primers and 13 Jbeta primers. The data were produced by immunoSEQ multiplex PCR, yet TCRdb's version contains in-frame clones alone and is incomplete. The repertoire consists of about 150,000 clones, with less than 90% occurring once and the leading ten covering more than 0.35%. In germline, CDR1 is MNHNS, CDR2 SASEGT. There are 12 residues in the CDR3. Trimming left V 5 bases short and J 2 bases short, with 7 bases between. Findings and limits, study-wide: Being productive about 87% or about 30% of the time was typical of most TCR beta V segments in an earlier analysis. Some public TCRs appeared in many individuals, while most sequences were rare. Presence/absence analyses took donor sequencing depth as roughly uniform. The listing of 150 to 200 TCR beta chains classed them as cytomegalovirus-associated.

Sequencing was done on a sample of PBMCs. This TCR came from a boy younger than 10 in good health and CMV-seronegative. J is TRBJ2-7 and V is TRBV6-1; D unclear. The CDR3 loop reads CASSYQTYEQYF. CDR3 DNA: TGTGCCAGCAGTTATCAGACCTACGAGCAGTACTTC.